Listed below are T cell receptor beta chains from one sample, sequenced in a study of OX40 agonist ivuxolimab in advanced cancers. Generated by immunoSEQ multiplex PCR, the TCRdb table keeps only in-frame clones and is missing some. The repertoire has tens of thousands of clones, roughly nine tenths of them found once; the top ten carry 18%. The source was CD4+ or CD8+ T cells sorted from blood, collected in a trial of the OX40 agonist ivuxolimab. These receptors were taken from an adult with an advanced solid tumor such as melanoma, head and neck, liver or kidney cancer. The CDR3 runs from the conserved cysteine through the conserved F or W. D genes are given only for firm matches. The size field is filled for only some rows; it gives once, few, many or a size class.

J gene,D gene,clone size,V gene,CDR3 protein,CDR3 DNA
TRBJ1-6,.,once,TRBV6-1,CASGTDPSYNSPLHF,TGTGCCAGCGGTACGGATCCCTCCTATAATTCACCCCTCCACTTT
TRBJ1-1,TRBD1,.,TRBV5-4,CASSVGQGAEAFF,TGTGCCAGCAGCGTGGGACAGGGGGCGGAAGCTTTCTTT
TRBJ2-7,TRBD1,.,TRBV27,CASSLQGAIDEQYF,TGTGCCAGCAGTTTACAGGGGGCAATCGACGAGCAGTACTTC
TRBJ2-2,.,.,TRBV5-1,CASSLGKKTGPTGELFF,TGCGCCAGCAGCTTAGGGAAAAAGACAGGACCCACCGGGGAGCTGTTTTTT
TRBJ1-1,.,.,TRBV5-5,CASSLDDLNTEAFF,TGTGCCAGCAGCTTGGATGACTTGAACACTGAAGCTTTCTTT
TRBJ1-5,.,.,TRBV11-2,CASSSLAGTNQPQHF,TGTGCCAGCAGCTCCCTTGCAGGGACCAATCAGCCCCAGCATTTT
TRBJ2-3,.,.,TRBV12-5,CASGLAGVTDTQYF,TGTGCTAGTGGTTTGGCGGGGGTCACAGATACGCAGTATTTT
TRBJ1-1,.,.,TRBV14,CASSQMGAVNTEAFF,TGTGCCAGCAGCCAGATGGGGGCAGTGAACACTGAAGCTTTCTTT
TRBJ2-2,TRBD2,.,TRBV2,CASSPGLADGELFF,TGTGCCAGCAGCCCGGGACTAGCGGACGGGGAGCTGTTTTTT
TRBJ2-6,.,.,TRBV7-9,CASSHLTGSGANVLTF,TGTGCCAGCAGCCATCTTACGGGGAGTGGGGCCAACGTCCTGACTTTC
TRBJ1-2,.,.,TRBV19,CASSRGLSNGYTF,TGTGCCAGTAGTCGAGGACTGAGTAACGGCTACACCTTC
TRBJ1-2,TRBD1,.,TRBV15,CATSGFDRGYGYTF,TGTGCCACCAGCGGGTTTGACAGGGGCTATGGCTACACCTTC
TRBJ2-5,TRBD2,.,TRBV5-4,CASSLSGGGAGETQYF,TGTGCCAGCAGCTTGTCGGGCGGGGGGGCCGGAGAGACCCAGTACTTC
TRBJ2-7,.,.,TRBV10-1,CASSEAYEQYF,TGCGCCAGCAGTGAAGCCTACGAGCAGTACTTC
TRBJ1-1,.,.,TRBV7-9,CASSPRAANTEAFF,TGTGCCAGCAGCCCGCGGGCGGCGAACACTGAAGCTTTCTTT
TRBJ1-3,.,.,TRBV13,CASSSDSLTGNTIYF,TGTGCCAGCAGCTCGGACAGTTTGACTGGAAACACCATATATTTT
TRBJ2-1,.,few,TRBV9,CASSVVDGEGNEQFF,TGTGCCAGCAGCGTAGTAGACGGTGAGGGCAATGAGCAGTTCTTC
TRBJ1-3,.,.,TRBV2,CASSEASGNTIYF,TGTGCCAGCAGTGAAGCCTCGGGAAACACCATATATTTT
TRBJ2-5,.,once,TRBV5-1,CASSFQGGQETQYF,TGCGCCAGCAGCTTCCAGGGGGGTCAAGAGACCCAGTACTTC
TRBJ1-1,.,.,TRBV6-5,CASSYGTGYTEAFF,TGTGCCAGCAGTTACGGGACCGGGTACACTGAAGCTTTCTTT
TRBJ1-2,.,.,TRBV29-1,CSVPPARGLYGYTF,TGCAGCGTCCCTCCGGCCAGGGGATTGTATGGCTACACCTTC
TRBJ2-5,TRBD2,.,TRBV7-8,CASTGSGGRETQYF,TGTGCCAGCACGGGTAGCGGGGGGCGGGAGACCCAGTACTTC
TRBJ2-5,.,.,TRBV6-5,CASRPWTAQETQYF,TGTGCCAGCAGGCCTTGGACAGCTCAAGAGACCCAGTACTTC
TRBJ2-1,.,.,TRBV9,CASSVGRGSSYNEQFF,TGTGCCAGCAGCGTTGGACGGGGAAGCTCCTACAATGAGCAGTTCTTC
TRBJ2-3,TRBD2,.,TRBV11-2,CASSLVGGLAGTDTQYF,TGTGCCAGCAGCTTAGTGGGGGGACTAGCGGGGACGGATACGCAGTATTTT
TRBJ1-1,.,.,TRBV6-6,CASSYGHPEAFF,TGTGCCAGCAGTTACGGCCATCCTGAAGCTTTCTTT
TRBJ1-5,TRBD1,.,TRBV28,CASSLGTGWDQPQHF,TGTGCCAGCAGTTTGGGGACAGGGTGGGATCAGCCCCAGCATTTT
TRBJ2-5,.,.,TRBV7-9,CASSLKETQYF,TGTGCCAGCAGCTTAAAGGAGACCCAGTACTTC
TRBJ2-2,.,.,TRBV7-3,CASSFVSGELFF,TGTGCCAGCAGCTTCGTCTCCGGGGAGCTGTTTTTT
TRBJ2-5,.,.,TRBV4-2,CASSQEEGRHETQYF,TGTGCCAGCAGCCAAGAAGAGGGGAGGCACGAGACCCAGTACTTC
TRBJ1-5,.,few,TRBV21-1,CASSSRGAVKDQPQHF,TGTGCCAGCAGCTCCCGGGGGGCAGTCAAAGATCAGCCCCAGCATTTT
TRBJ2-3,.,.,TRBV9,CASCPEGTSTDTQYF,TGTGCCAGCTGCCCTGAGGGGACGAGCACAGATACGCAGTATTTT
TRBJ1-4,.,.,TRBV6-1,CASSETGLQLNEKLFF,TGTGCCAGCAGTGAGACGGGCCTTCAATTGAATGAAAAACTGTTTTTT